These 11 T cell receptor beta chains originate from one sample sequenced in a study of shared clonotypes between healthy human individuals. Here immunoSEQ multiplex PCR was the method, and the copy in TCRdb shows in-frame clones only, minus some. The sample contains approximately 710,000 clones, roughly 87% of which appear only once. The source material was memory CD8+ T cells from PBMCs. The subset here: CD45RO+ cells pooled with CCR7-negative TemRA cells. The receptors were gathered from a man aged 18-30 years in good health. Some clones in this sample may be carry-over from other donors' samples.

The chain joins TRBV4-1 to TRBJ2-5; tentative D call: TRBD2 (6 bases). The CDR3 spans 19 residues. V lost 0 bases to trimming and J lost 3 bases, with 23 bases between them. Germline CDR1 MGHRA, CDR2 YSYEKL. This chain's CDR3 is CASSQETPRVSGGEETQYF. CDR3 nucleotides: TGCGCCAGCAGCCAAGAAACGCCCAGGGTGTCCGGGGGAGAAGAGACCCAGTACTTC.

In the case of this clone: The sample has other DNA sequences that encode this CDR3 too. This chain joins TRBV4-2 and TRBJ2-7, with a possible D match to TRBD2 (5 bases). Trimming left V 1 base short and J 4 bases short, with 8 bases between. The CDR3 is 13 residues long. CDR1 and CDR2 from the germline V gene are LGHNA and YNFKEQ. The CDR3 DNA reads as TGTGCCAGCAGCCAAGGTGGAGGTTACGAGCAGTACTTC. Translation: CASSQGGGYEQYF.

The chain joins TRBV4-1 to TRBJ2-1, with a possible D match to TRBD2 (6 bases). The V end was cut by 5 bases, the J end by 3 bases, with 17 bases between. The CDR3 extends over 16 amino acids. CDR1 is MGHRA and CDR2 is YSYEKL in the germline V gene. The CDR3 DNA is TGCGCCAGCAGCGGAGGGCCTAGAATTAGCTACAATGAGCAGTTCTTC. Its protein is CASSGGPRISYNEQFF.

This clone has only a few counts. The gene calls are TRBV4-1 and TRBJ2-7; 8 positions match TRBD2. The germline CDR1 and CDR2 sequences are MGHRA and YSYEKL. This CDR3 region has 15 residues. With 1 base clipped from V and 2 bases from J, the junction kept 4 bases outside the gene matches. The CDR3 loop is CASSQAPGLAYEQYF. For the CDR3, the DNA is TGCGCCAGCAGCCAAGCCCCGGGACTAGCCTACGAGCAGTACTTC.

The chain combines TRBV9 with TRBJ2-7; 8 nucleotides agree with TRBD1. CDR1 SGDLS and CDR2 YYNGEE come from the germline V gene. Trimming cost V 4 bases and J 0 bases; bases outside gene matches: 12. This CDR3 contains 17 residues. The CDR3 DNA reads as TGTGCCAGCAGCTCCATCCCGGGACAGGCTAGCTCCTACGAGCAGTACTTC. Its translation: CASSSIPGQASSYEQYF. Complete variable domain (other parts from reference TRBV9 and TRBJ2-7): DSGVTQTPKHLITATGQRVTLRCSPRSGDLSVYWYQQSLDQGLQFLIQYYNGEERAKGNILERFSAQQFPDLHSELNLSSLELGDSALYFCASSSIPGQASSYEQYFGPGTRLTVT.

This sequence joins TRBV28 and TRBJ1-1, with D uncertain. The V gene lost 10 bases and the J gene lost 6 bases, with 21 bases spanning the gap. This CDR3 has 14 residues. The germline CDR1 and CDR2 sequences are MDHEN and SYDVKM. The CDR3: CATSFYVGGAEAFF. The CDR3 DNA follows: TGTGCCACGTCATTTTATGTTGGTGGGGCTGAAGCTTTCTTT.

This clone has a single count. The chain is built from TRBV5-1 and TRBJ1-1; D is ambiguous. The germline CDR1 and CDR2 sequences are SGHRS and YFSETQ. The ends were cut back, 4 bases at V and 4 bases at J, with 23 bases in the middle. The CDR3 loop spans 17 amino acids. The CDR3 DNA reads TGCGCCAGCAGCGACGCCGCCAGCTGGACCGTAGGCACTGAAGCTTTCTTT. Its protein is CASSDAASWTVGTEAFF.

This chain links TRBV2 with TRBJ2-6; tentatively, D is TRBD2 (7 bases). Per the germline V gene, CDR1 is SNHLY and CDR2 is FYNNEI. The CDR3 totals 16 residues. Between the trimmed V and J ends, which lost 7 bases and 2 bases, there was a span of 15 bases. CDR3 region: CASILDGGPGANVLTF. The CDR3, as DNA: TGTGCCAGCATTTTAGACGGGGGGCCTGGGGCCAACGTCCTGACTTTC. Supplemented by reference TRBV2 and TRBJ2-6, the full variable domain reads EPEVTQTPSHQVTQMGQEVILRCVPISNHLYFYWYRQILGQKVEFLVSFYNNEISEKSEIFDDQFSVERPDGSNFTLKIRSTKLEDSAMYFCASILDGGPGANVLTFGAGSRLTVL.

The chain is built from TRBV29-1 and TRBJ2-1; perhaps TRBD2 as D (6 bases). Germline V lookup: CDR1 SQVTM, CDR2 ANQGSEA. The CDR3 is 12 amino acids. V was clipped by 3 bases and J by 7 bases, with 10 bases between them. The CDR3, as DNA: TGCAGCGTTGACGGGGGTGGGAATGAGCAGTTCTTC. Protein product: CSVDGGGNEQFF.

The V and J genes are TRBV5-6 and TRBJ2-7; D ambiguous. Trimming took 3 bases from V and 12 from J, leaving 16 bases between them. This CDR3 comprises 12 residues. Germline CDR1 is SGHDT and CDR2 is YYEEEE. CDR3 nucleotide sequence: TGTGCCAGCAGCTCATCAAGGAAGAGGTCGTACTTC. Amino acid sequence: CASSSSRKRSYF.

Remarks on this clone: This specimen includes other DNA sequences encoding the same CDR3. The CDR3 loop reads CASSLRGTGVYEQYF. CDR3 bases: TGTGCCAGCAGTTTACGGGGGACAGGCGTCTACGAGCAGTACTTC. The V and J genes are TRBV27 and TRBJ2-7; 8 bases map to TRBD1. The trim removed 2 bases at V and 3 bases at J, leaving 6 bases unmatched. The germline V gene encodes CDR1 MNHEY and CDR2 SMNVEV (reference sequence). The CDR3 loop spans 15 amino acids.